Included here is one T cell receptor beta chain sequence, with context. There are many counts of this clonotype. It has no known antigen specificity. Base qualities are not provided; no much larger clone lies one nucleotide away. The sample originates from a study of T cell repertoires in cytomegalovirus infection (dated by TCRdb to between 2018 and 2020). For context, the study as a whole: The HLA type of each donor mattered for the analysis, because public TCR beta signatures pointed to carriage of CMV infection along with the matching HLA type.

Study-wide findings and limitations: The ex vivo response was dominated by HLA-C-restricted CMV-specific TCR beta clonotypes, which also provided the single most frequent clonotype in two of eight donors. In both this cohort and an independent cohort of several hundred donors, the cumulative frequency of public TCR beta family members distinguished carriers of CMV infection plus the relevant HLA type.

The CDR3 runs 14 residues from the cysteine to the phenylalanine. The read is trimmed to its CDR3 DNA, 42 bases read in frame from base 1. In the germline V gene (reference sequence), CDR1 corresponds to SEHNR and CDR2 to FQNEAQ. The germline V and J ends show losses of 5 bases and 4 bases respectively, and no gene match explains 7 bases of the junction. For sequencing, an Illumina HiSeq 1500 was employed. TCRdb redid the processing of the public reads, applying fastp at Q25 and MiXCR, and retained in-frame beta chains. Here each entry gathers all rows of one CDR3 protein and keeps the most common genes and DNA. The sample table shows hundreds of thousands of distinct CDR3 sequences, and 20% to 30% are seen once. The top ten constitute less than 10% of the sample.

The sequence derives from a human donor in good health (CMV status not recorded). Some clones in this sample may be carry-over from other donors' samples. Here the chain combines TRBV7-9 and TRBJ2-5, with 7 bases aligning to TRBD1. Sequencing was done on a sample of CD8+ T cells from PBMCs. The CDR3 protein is CASSPRQGRETQYF. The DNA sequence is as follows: TGTGCCAGCAGCCCTCGACAGGGAAGAGAGACCCAGTACTTC.